These T cell receptor beta chains were read from a single sample in a study of shared clonotypes between healthy human individuals. Method: immunoSEQ multiplex PCR; TCRdb's copy keeps in-frame clones and lacks some. The repertoire includes more than 2 million clones, approximately 96% of them detected once, and more than 0.1% sits in the top ten. The sequencing sample was made of naive CD4+ T cells sorted from blood. The source of these receptors is a man aged 18 to 35 in good health. CDR3s include the opening cysteine and the closing phenylalanine or tryptophan. A D gene is named only where the DNA matches it firmly. A clone size is listed for some rows: how often the clone was seen (once, few, many), or a class if it is expanded.

TGCGCCAGCAGCCAAGTTACGGGGGAGCATCAGCCCCAGCATTTT	CASSQVTGEHQPQHF	TRBV4-1	TRBJ1-5	once	15	NA
TGTGCCATCAGCTCTAGTGGGAATCAGCCCCAGCATTTT	CAISSSGNQPQHF	TRBV10-3	TRBJ1-5	NA	13	NA
TGTGCCAGCTCACCAAGAATGGTGAGCGGCTTTAATGAAAAACTGTTTTTT	CASSPRMVSGFNEKLFF	TRBV18	TRBJ1-4	NA	17	NA
TGTGCCATCGGGGGACAGGGTTATTCACCCCTCCACTTT	CAIGGQGYSPLHF	TRBV6-1	TRBJ1-6	NA	13	TRBD1
TGTGCCAGCAGTGAAGTCCAGATTAGCAATCAGCCCCAGCATTTT	CASSEVQISNQPQHF	TRBV6-1	TRBJ1-5	NA	15	NA
TGTGCCAGCAGGTTATCTAGCACAGATACGCAGTATTTT	CASRLSSTDTQYF	TRBV27	TRBJ2-3	NA	13	NA
TGTGCCTGGAGTGTCGATCGTTTAGGACAGGGCAGCAATCAGCCCCAGCATTTT	CAWSVDRLGQGSNQPQHF	TRBV30	TRBJ1-5	NA	18	TRBD1
TGTGCCAGCTCCTCAACAGGGGGGGAGGAAAAACTGTTTTTT	CASSSTGGEEKLFF	TRBV5-4	TRBJ1-4	NA	14	TRBD1
TGTGCCATCAGTGATTCGGGGGGCGCAAGTAACTATGGCTACACCTTC	CAISDSGGASNYGYTF	TRBV10-3	TRBJ1-2	NA	16	NA
TGTGCCAGCTCACCACCGGGAGGGAGACAGCCCCAGCATTTT	CASSPPGGRQPQHF	TRBV18	TRBJ1-5	NA	14	NA
TGTGCCATCAGTGGACAGGGAAACTCCTACGAGCAGTACTTC	CAISGQGNSYEQYF	TRBV10-3	TRBJ2-7	NA	14	TRBD1
TGCGCCAGCAGCCCACTAGCGGCAACCAACACCGGGGAGCTGTTTTTT	CASSPLAATNTGELFF	TRBV5-1	TRBJ2-2	NA	16	TRBD2
TGCGCCAGCAGTCAGGCGGGACAGGGTCCAACCTACGAGCAGTACTTC	CASSQAGQGPTYEQYF	TRBV23-1	TRBJ2-7	few	16	TRBD1
TGTGCCAGCATTCAGGGGGAGACCCAGTACTTC	CASIQGETQYF	TRBV2	TRBJ2-5	once	11	NA
TGTGCCAGCACCGCGACTAGGGGGGATACGCAGTATTTT	CASTATRGDTQYF	TRBV6-1	TRBJ2-3	NA	13	NA
TGCGCCAGCAGCTTGCGGACAGGGGATGAATCACCCCTCCACTTT	CASSLRTGDESPLHF	TRBV5-1	TRBJ1-6	NA	15	TRBD1
TGTGCCATCAGTGAATCCCCATCGGGCAGGGGGAGCAATCAGCCCCAGCATTTT	CAISESPSGRGSNQPQHF	TRBV10-3	TRBJ1-5	NA	18	TRBD1
TGTGCCAGCAGCTTGATACAGGGTACCTACGAGCAGTACTTC	CASSLIQGTYEQYF	TRBV5-6	TRBJ2-7	NA	14	NA
TGCGCCAGCAGGACAGGGTCTCGGAACACTGAAGCTTTCTTT	CASRTGSRNTEAFF	TRBV4-1	TRBJ1-1	NA	14	TRBD1
TGCGCCAGCAGCTACTGGGACGGTAGCACAGATACGCAGTATTTT	CASSYWDGSTDTQYF	TRBV5-1	TRBJ2-3	NA	15	NA
TGTGCCAGCAGCTTACCCGCGGGGGCTACAGATACGCAGTATTTT	CASSLPAGATDTQYF	TRBV7-9	TRBJ2-3	NA	15	NA
TGCGCCAGCAGTCAACAACCGCGGGCAGTTCCTGGGAACACTGAAGCTTTCTTT	CASSQQPRAVPGNTEAFF	TRBV23-1	TRBJ1-1	NA	18	NA
TGCGCCAGCAGTCCACTTTTAGCGGGAACATACAATGAGCAGTTCTTC	CASSPLLAGTYNEQFF	TRBV10-1	TRBJ2-1	NA	16	TRBD2
TGTGCCAGCAGCCAATTACCGGGGCTCGAGCAGTTCTTC	CASSQLPGLEQFF	TRBV14	TRBJ2-1	NA	13	NA
TGTGCCAGCAGAACCTGGACGGGCCCCTCCGAGCAGTACTTC	CASRTWTGPSEQYF	TRBV6-6	TRBJ2-7	NA	14	NA
TGTGCCAGCAGAGCCTCCAGAGCTAATGAAAAACTGTTTTTT	CASRASRANEKLFF	TRBV2	TRBJ1-4	NA	14	NA
TGTGCCAGCAGGAGGTCTAGGGGGTCCTCCTACGAGCAGTACTTC	CASRRSRGSSYEQYF	TRBV6-6	TRBJ2-7	NA	15	NA
TGTGCCAGCAGCCTCGAGCAAGGGGCATCTAATGAAAAACTGTTTTTT	CASSLEQGASNEKLFF	TRBV7-8	TRBJ1-4	NA	16	NA
TGTGCCTGGACCCAAATGGGGCCCACAGATACGCAGTATTTT	CAWTQMGPTDTQYF	TRBV30	TRBJ2-3	NA	14	NA
TGTGCCAGCTCAACGGCAGCGAACACTGAAGCTTTCTTT	CASSTAANTEAFF	TRBV18	TRBJ1-1	NA	13	NA
TGCGCCAGCAGCCTAGGGGGGATGGCAACTAATGAAAAACTGTTTTTT	CASSLGGMATNEKLFF	TRBV5-1	TRBJ1-4	NA	16	NA
TGCGCCAGCAGCGAAAAGGGCGGTACCTACGAGCAGTACTTC	CASSEKGGTYEQYF	TRBV4-1	TRBJ2-7	NA	14	NA
TGTGCCAGCGGGAGGGGGATGGTGACCTACGAGCAGTACTTC	CASGRGMVTYEQYF	TRBV6-6	TRBJ2-7	NA	14	NA
TGTGCCAGCTCACGGGCAGGGCCGTTCCCTAGCAATCAGCCCCAGCATTTT	CASSRAGPFPSNQPQHF	TRBV18	TRBJ1-5	NA	17	NA
TGCACCAGCAGCCGAGGTCGGCTAGCGGGAGCTTCGTACGAGCAGTACTTC	CTSSRGRLAGASYEQYF	TRBV1	TRBJ2-7	NA	17	NA
TGTGCCAGCAGTTACGGGACAGGGGAGACATATGAGCAGTTCTTC	CASSYGTGETYEQFF	TRBV6-5	TRBJ2-1	NA	15	TRBD1
TGTGCCAGCAGCGGCTCCTACAATGAGCAGTTCTTC	CASSGSYNEQFF	TRBV6-5	TRBJ2-1	NA	12	NA
TGTGCCAGCAGCCCCCCGGGCAGGGGGAATGGCTACACCTTC	CASSPPGRGNGYTF	TRBV6-5	TRBJ1-2	NA	14	TRBD1
TGCGCCAGCAGCTTGGGCGGACTGAACACTGAAGCTTTCTTT	CASSLGGLNTEAFF	TRBV5-1	TRBJ1-1	NA	14	NA
TGTGCCTGGGCCGGGCAATCTTCTGGAAACACCATATATTTT	CAWAGQSSGNTIYF	TRBV30	TRBJ1-3	NA	14	NA
TGTGCCAGCAGCCCACAGGGCCAATCGGGAGAGCAGTACTTC	CASSPQGQSGEQYF	TRBV6-6	TRBJ2-7	NA	14	NA
TGTGCCAGCAGTCTGGGACAGACCTTCCAAGAGACCCAGTACTTC	CASSLGQTFQETQYF	TRBV7-2	TRBJ2-5	NA	15	TRBD1
TGCGCCAGCAGCCAATTCACGAGGCTAGGGGAGCTGTTTTTT	CASSQFTRLGELFF	TRBV4-3	TRBJ2-2	NA	14	NA
TGCGCCAGCAGCCAAGAAGGGGGGGGCAATCAGCCCCAGCATTTT	CASSQEGGGNQPQHF	TRBV4-1	TRBJ1-5	NA	15	NA
TGTGCCAGCAGTCCCAACCTAGGAGAGCCCCAGCATTTT	CASSPNLGEPQHF	TRBV28	TRBJ1-5	NA	13	NA